This TCR beta chain was documented in a study of TIL therapy for anti-PD-1-resistant metastatic lung cancer. Study-wide points: TIL clonotype persistence in blood showed no apparent association with response.

Sequencing used immunoSEQ v3. Survey-level samples got approximately 1.8 million read pairs; deep-level samples got roughly 5-6.5 million. Measured with immunoSEQ multiplex PCR; TCRdb has only the in-frame clones, and not every one. The repertoire includes tens of thousands of clones, roughly 69% of them detected once, and approximately 7% sits in the top ten. A remark on this clone: Its target is unknown.

As for time point: pre-treatment sample, taken before nivolumab and TIL therapy. This CDR3 has 14 residues. Between the trimmed V and J ends, which lost 2 bases and 2 bases, there was a span of 8 bases. Germline values: CDR1 MNHEY, CDR2 SVGAGI. Material: blood, obtained at baseline. The rearrangement joins TRBV6-5 to TRBJ2-3, with D perhaps given as TRBD1 or TRBD2 (5 bases each). The source of this sequence is a person aged 25 to 85 with non-small cell lung cancer. CDR3 in DNA: TGTGCCAGCAGTTACGGGACCTACACAGATACGCAGTATTTT. Its protein product is CASSYGTYTDTQYF.